This T cell receptor (beta chain) was sequenced in a study of T-cell reconstitution after alpha-beta-depleted transplantation in children (dated by TCRdb to the mid-2010s). With respect to the entire study: Using TCR repertoire profiling, the study quantitatively followed how T-cell immune reconstitution unfolded in children after TCRalphabeta/CD19-depleted allogeneic hematopoietic cell transplantation.

This clonotype has a handful of counts. There is no known antigen for this receptor. Base-call qualities are not available, and no considerably larger clone is one nucleotide away. Receptor libraries were prepared by PCR. The instrument was an Illumina HiSeq 2500. Molecular barcoding was employed in the preparation of TCR libraries, with unique molecular identifiers being used to normalize TCRbeta repertoire quantification. Starting from the raw public reads, TCRdb applied fastp trimming at Q25, assembled clones with MiXCR and retained in-frame beta chains. Identical CDR3 protein sequences are pooled into one entry, listed with their most common genes and DNA. The sample table lists fewer than 550,000 distinct CDR3 sequences, about 17% of them with a count of one. The ten largest clones represent 25% to 30% of the sample. Results the study describes overall, beyond this receptor: Apparently early alphabetaT-cell count recovery about two months after transplant reportedly relied on only several hundred rapidly expanded clones derived from non-depleted graft cells. In some patients, the high TCRbeta diversity seen at day 60 was put down to recipient T cells and intrathymic progenitors that had survived conditioning. Over subsequent months, a decline in hyperexpanded clone frequencies was noted, and after one year, T-cell counts and TCRbeta diversity were mostly ascribed to newly produced T cells.

Looking up the germline V gene yields CDR1 MNHEY and CDR2 SVGAGI. The CDR3 measures 16 amino acids from cysteine to phenylalanine. The sequence is cut down to CDR3 DNA, 48 bases in frame from base 1. V lost 0 bases and J lost 8 bases, and the count of bases not matched to a germline gene is 6. The treatment or condition label for this specimen denotes: allogeneic hematopoietic cell transplantation with graft depleted of TCRalphabeta T cells and CD19 B cells. The children who served as transplant recipients had been given grafts of TCRalphabeta/CD19-depleted allogeneic hematopoietic cells. The chain couples TRBV6-5 to TRBJ2-3, with TRBD2 matching 12 junction bases. The sequence was obtained from a boy under two years old who had a stem cell transplant for Wiskott-Aldrich syndrome, so the T cells may come from the graft donor. This material consisted of PBMCs, mostly from graft donor cells, taken 360 days after TCRalphabeta/CD19-depleted stem cell transplant. In nucleotides, the sequence is TGTGCCAGCAGTTACTCGAGGGGACTAGCGGGCCCTACGCAGTATTTT. This encodes CASSYSRGLAGPTQYF.